The source of this T cell receptor beta chain is a study of cytomegalovirus exposure and HLA in healthy donors. Regarding the study as a whole: A previous analysis found most TCR beta V segments productive roughly 87% or roughly 30% of the time. An ancestry cluster, one associated with Asian ancestry, reportedly showed fewer N-insertions than the roughly 700-donor mean in a later analysis. Another analysis was done later, and it associated roughly 15,000 TCR beta sequences with HLA alleles at 0.05 false discovery rate.

The primer mix had 60 Vbeta and 13 Jbeta primers. Profiled with immunoSEQ multiplex PCR; TCRdb holds only in-frame clones, not every one. The sample includes about 190,000 clones, about four fifths seen only once; the top ten take about 2.6%. There are 15 residues in the CDR3. Trimming pared 2 bases from V and 8 bases from J, leaving 15 bases between. The germline CDR1 and CDR2 sequences are SGHAT and FQNNGV. A note on this clone: Its antigen remains unknown.

Sample: PBMCs. This receptor was taken from a woman in her 50s in good health and CMV-seropositive. The J gene is TRBJ1-4, the V gene TRBV11-2, with D perhaps TRBD1 (5 bases). CDR3 bases: TGTGCCAGCAGCTTAATGCAGGGCGTAGAAGAAAAACTGTTTTTT. Amino acid sequence: CASSLMQGVEEKLFF.